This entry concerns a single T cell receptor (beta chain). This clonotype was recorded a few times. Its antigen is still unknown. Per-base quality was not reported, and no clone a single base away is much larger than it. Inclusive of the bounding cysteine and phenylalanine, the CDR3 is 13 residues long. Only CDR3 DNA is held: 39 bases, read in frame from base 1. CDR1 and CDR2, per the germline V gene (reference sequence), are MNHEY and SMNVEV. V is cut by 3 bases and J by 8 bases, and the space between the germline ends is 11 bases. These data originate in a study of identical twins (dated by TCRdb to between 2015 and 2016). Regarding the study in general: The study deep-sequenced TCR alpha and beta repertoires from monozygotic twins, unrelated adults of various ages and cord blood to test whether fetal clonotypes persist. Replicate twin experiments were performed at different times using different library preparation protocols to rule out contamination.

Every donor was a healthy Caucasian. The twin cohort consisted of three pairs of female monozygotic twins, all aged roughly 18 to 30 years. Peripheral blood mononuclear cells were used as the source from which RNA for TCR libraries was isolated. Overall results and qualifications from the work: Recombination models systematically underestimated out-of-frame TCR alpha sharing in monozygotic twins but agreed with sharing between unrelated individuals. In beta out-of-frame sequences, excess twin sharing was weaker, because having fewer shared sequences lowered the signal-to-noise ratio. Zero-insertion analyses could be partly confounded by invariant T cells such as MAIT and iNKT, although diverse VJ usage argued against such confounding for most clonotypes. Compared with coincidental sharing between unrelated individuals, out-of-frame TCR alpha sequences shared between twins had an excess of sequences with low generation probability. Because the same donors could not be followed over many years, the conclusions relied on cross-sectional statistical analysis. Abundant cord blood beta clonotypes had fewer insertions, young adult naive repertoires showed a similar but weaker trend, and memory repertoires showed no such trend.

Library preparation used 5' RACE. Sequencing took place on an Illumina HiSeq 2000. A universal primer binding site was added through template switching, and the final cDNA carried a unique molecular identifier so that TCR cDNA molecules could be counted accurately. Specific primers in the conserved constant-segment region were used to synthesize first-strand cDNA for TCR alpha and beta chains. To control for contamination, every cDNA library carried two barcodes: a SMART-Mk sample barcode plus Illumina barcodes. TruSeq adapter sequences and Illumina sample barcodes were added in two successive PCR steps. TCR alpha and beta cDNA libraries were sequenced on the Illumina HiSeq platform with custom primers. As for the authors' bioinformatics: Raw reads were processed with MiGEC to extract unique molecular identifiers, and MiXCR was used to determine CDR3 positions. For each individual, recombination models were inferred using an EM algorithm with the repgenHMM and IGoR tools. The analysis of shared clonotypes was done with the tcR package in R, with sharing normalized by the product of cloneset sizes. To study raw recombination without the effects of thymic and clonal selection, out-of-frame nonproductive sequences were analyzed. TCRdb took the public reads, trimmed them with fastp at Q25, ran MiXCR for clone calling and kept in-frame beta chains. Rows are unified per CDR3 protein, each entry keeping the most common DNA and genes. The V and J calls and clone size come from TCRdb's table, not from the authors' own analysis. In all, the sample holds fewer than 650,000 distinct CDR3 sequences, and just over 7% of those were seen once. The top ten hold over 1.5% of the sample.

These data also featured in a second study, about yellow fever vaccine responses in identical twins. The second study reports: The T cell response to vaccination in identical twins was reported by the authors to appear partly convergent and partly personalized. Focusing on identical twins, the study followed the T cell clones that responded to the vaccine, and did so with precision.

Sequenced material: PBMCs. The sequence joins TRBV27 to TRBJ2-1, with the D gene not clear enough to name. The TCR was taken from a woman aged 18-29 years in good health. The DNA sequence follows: TGTGCCAGCAGTTTCAGCCGGGTTGATGAGCAGTTCTTC. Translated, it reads CASSFSRVDEQFF.